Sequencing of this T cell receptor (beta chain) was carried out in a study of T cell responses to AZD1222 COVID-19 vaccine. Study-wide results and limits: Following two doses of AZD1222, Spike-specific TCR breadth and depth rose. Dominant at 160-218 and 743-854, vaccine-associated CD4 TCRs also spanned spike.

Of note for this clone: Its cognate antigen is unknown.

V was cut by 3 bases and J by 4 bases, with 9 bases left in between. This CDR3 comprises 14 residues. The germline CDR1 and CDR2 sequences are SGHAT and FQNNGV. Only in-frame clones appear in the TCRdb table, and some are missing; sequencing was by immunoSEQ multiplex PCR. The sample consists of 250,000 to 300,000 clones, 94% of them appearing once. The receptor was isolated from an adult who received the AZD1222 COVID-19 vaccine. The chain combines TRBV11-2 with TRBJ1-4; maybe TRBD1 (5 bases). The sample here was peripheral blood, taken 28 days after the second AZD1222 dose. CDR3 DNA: TGTGCCAGCAGCTTGGGGCAGAATAATGAAAAACTGTTTTTT. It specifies CASSLGQNNEKLFF.